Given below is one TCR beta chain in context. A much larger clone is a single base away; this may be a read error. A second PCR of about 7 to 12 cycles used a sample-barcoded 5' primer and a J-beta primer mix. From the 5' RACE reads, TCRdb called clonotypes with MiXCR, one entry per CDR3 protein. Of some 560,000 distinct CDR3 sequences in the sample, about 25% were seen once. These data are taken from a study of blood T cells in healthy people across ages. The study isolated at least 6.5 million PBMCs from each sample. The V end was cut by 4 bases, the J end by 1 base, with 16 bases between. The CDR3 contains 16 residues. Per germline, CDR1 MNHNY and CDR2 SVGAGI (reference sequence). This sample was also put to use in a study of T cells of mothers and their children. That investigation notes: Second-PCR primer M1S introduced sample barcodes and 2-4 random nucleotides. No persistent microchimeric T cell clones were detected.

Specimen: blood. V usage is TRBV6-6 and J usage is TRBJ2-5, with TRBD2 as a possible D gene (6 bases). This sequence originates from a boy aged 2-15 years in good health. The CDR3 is CASSCSGRGVQETQYF. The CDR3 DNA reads TGTGCCAGCAGTTGCTCGGGGCGGGGAGTCCAAGAGACCCAGTACTTC.